The 23 T cell receptor beta chains presented below share a single source sample, sequenced in a study of CD8+ T cells in alopecia areata. In each case, RNA was isolated and then reverse transcribed into cDNA as the sequencing template. Using immunoSEQ multiplex PCR, the repertoire was profiled, and TCRdb retains in-frame clones only, with some absent. The repertoire includes 110,000 to 150,000 clones, roughly 53% of them detected once, and about 6% sits in the top ten. Sequences were derived from CD4+ T cells sorted from blood, sampled at week 0. The receptors stem from a human donor with alopecia areata.

V usage is TRBV7-2 and J usage is TRBJ1-1; 7 bases are a match to TRBD1. Germline CDR1 SGHTA, CDR2 FQGNSA. V was pared by 8 bases and J by 3 bases, with 6 bases of the junction left unmatched. The CDR3 contains 13 residues. The CDR3 protein is CASATGVYTEAFF. The CDR3 DNA reads as TGTGCCAGCGCCACAGGGGTATACACTGAAGCTTTCTTT.

This clone has a handful of counts. The chain uses TRBV4-3 and TRBJ2-1; D might be TRBD2 (6 bases). The germline CDR1 and CDR2 sequences are LGHNA and YSLEER. Trimming removed 1 base at V and 3 bases at J, with 10 bases between. CDR3 length: 15 residues. The CDR3 reads CASSQARGGYNEQFF. The CDR3 DNA reads TGCGCCAGCAGCCAAGCTAGGGGAGGCTACAATGAGCAGTTCTTC.

This clone was recorded a few times. V and J are TRBV19 and TRBJ1-6; a weak D match, TRBD1 (6 bases). Trimming left V 5 bases short and J 6 bases short, with 11 bases between. CDR1 and CDR2 from the germline V gene are LNHDA and SQIVND (reference sequence). The CDR3 runs to 14 residues. The CDR3 coding sequence is TGTGCCAGTAGTCCTCGACAGGCTAATTCACCCCTCCACTTT. This gives the protein CASSPRQANSPLHF.

In this sample, this clone turned up a few times. The chain is built from TRBV2 and TRBJ2-3; 7 nucleotides align to TRBD1. The germline V gene has CDR1 SNHLY and CDR2 FYNNEI. The CDR3 sequence is 15 residues long. Unmatched junction bases numbered 5, after V lost 4 bases and J lost 1 base. CDR3 in DNA: TGTGCCAGCAGTGTCGGGCAGGGGGGCACAGATACGCAGTATTTT. Protein sequence: CASSVGQGGTDTQYF.

The chain couples TRBV5-1 to TRBJ2-7; D may be TRBD2 (5 bases). The CDR3 loop spans 16 amino acids. CDR1 is SGHRS, CDR2 YFSETQ, per germline. V gave up 0 bases and J gave up 2 bases, with 15 bases separating them. The CDR3 here is CASSLEYRLRTYEQYF. CDR3 bases: TGCGCCAGCAGCTTGGAGTACAGACTAAGAACCTACGAGCAGTACTTC.

This clone came up a few times. V gene TRBV29-1 combines with J gene TRBJ2-7; no reliable D call. The CDR3 is made up of 13 amino acids. The V end was cut by 7 bases, the J end by 8 bases, with 21 bases between. Germline V gene lookup returns CDR1 SQVTM and CDR2 ANQGSEA. The CDR3 nucleotides read TGCAGCGCTTTCAACATGGATCTACGAAAGCAGTACTTC. This gives the protein CSAFNMDLRKQYF.

This clone was seen only once. The rearrangement uses TRBV6-5 and TRBJ2-7, with unresolved D. Germline V gives CDR1 MNHEY, CDR2 SVGAGI. Trimming cost V 5 bases and J 6 bases, with 11 bases left between them. The CDR3 covers 12 residues. The CDR3 coding sequence is TGTGCCAGCAGTGCTAGGGTAGGCGAGCAGTACTTC. This gives the protein CASSARVGEQYF.

This clone was observed a few times. The rearrangement joins TRBV5-6 to TRBJ1-2, with 7 nucleotides matching TRBD1. The ends lost 4 bases at V and 4 bases at J; junction bases unmatched: 10. Germline CDR1 reads SGHDT; CDR2 reads YYEEEE. This CDR3 region has 15 residues. CDR3 protein: CASSTGRGQLYGYTF. The CDR3 DNA is TGTGCCAGCAGCACCGGGAGGGGACAGCTCTATGGCTACACCTTC.

This chain connects TRBV7-2 to TRBJ2-3, with 10 bases fitting TRBD2. Germline loops: CDR1 SGHTA, CDR2 FQGNSA. CDR3 length: 16 amino acids. Trimming cost V 5 bases and J 3 bases; bases outside gene matches: 8. The DNA of the CDR3 is TGTGCCAGCAGCCTCGTAGCGGGGGGTGTTACAGATACGCAGTATTTT. Translation: CASSLVAGGVTDTQYF. The full variable domain, its missing parts supplied by reference TRBV7-2 and TRBJ2-3, is GAGVSQSPSNKVTEKGKDVELRCDPISGHTALYWYRQSLGQGLEFLIYFQGNSAPDKSGLPSDRFSAERTGGSVSTLTIQRTQQEDSAVYLCASSLVAGGVTDTQYFGPGTRLTVL.

V gene TRBV2 combines with J gene TRBJ2-5; D possibly corresponds to TRBD2 (7 bases). Germline values: CDR1 SNHLY, CDR2 FYNNEI. Trimming removed 5 bases from V and 4 bases from J, with 11 bases in between. The CDR3 length is 13 residues. The CDR3 loop is CASSWGGGETQYF. The CDR3 coding sequence is TGTGCCAGCAGTTGGGGGGGCGGAGAGACCCAGTACTTC.

The gene calls are TRBV5-5 and TRBJ2-2; D unresolved. The CDR3 has 15 amino acids. Trimming cost V 0 bases and J 6 bases, with 12 bases left between them. The V gene's germline CDR1 is SGHKS and CDR2 YYEKEE (reference sequence). CDR3 protein: CASSLEERRPGELFF. CDR3 in DNA: TGTGCCAGCAGCTTGGAGGAGAGGAGACCCGGGGAGCTGTTTTTT. Together with reference TRBV5-5 and TRBJ2-2, the CDR3 gives the full variable domain: DAGVTQSPTHLIKTRGQQVTLRCSPISGHKSVSWYQQVLGQGPQFIFQYYEKEERGRGNFPDRFSARQFPNYSSELNVNALLLGDSALYLCASSLEERRPGELFFGEGSRLTVL.

This rearrangement joins TRBV27 to TRBJ2-7; D gene unclear. The CDR3 covers 14 residues. Looked up from germline, CDR1 is MNHEY and CDR2 is SMNVEV (reference sequence). The ends were cut back, 6 bases at V and 3 bases at J, with 15 bases in the middle. As DNA, the CDR3 is TGTGCCAGCAGAAGACCGGGTATTGGCTACGAGCAGTACTTC. This codes for CASRRPGIGYEQYF.

This chain connects TRBV9 to TRBJ2-2, with D possibly being TRBD1 (5 bases). Germline V lookup: CDR1 SGDLS, CDR2 YYNGEE. The V and J ends lost 0 bases and 6 bases respectively, with 9 bases between them. The CDR3 contains 14 residues. The CDR3, as DNA: TGTGCCAGCAGCGTAGAGGGGATCGCCGGGGAGCTGTTTTTT. Residues: CASSVEGIAGELFF.

This clone has only one observation. CDR3 coding DNA: TGTGCCTGGAGGCAGGGGAGCACCGGGGAGCTGTTTTTT. As protein: CAWRQGSTGELFF. The gene calls are TRBV30 and TRBJ2-2, with a weak D call TRBD1 (6 bases). From germline, CDR1 is GTSNPN and CDR2 SVGIG (reference sequence). This CDR3 has 13 amino acids. The germline V and J ends were trimmed by 3 bases and 4 bases, with 9 bases remaining between them.

The genes are TRBV7-9 and TRBJ2-5; 11 bases fit TRBD1. Germline V gene data show CDR1 as SEHNR and CDR2 as FQNEAQ (reference sequence). Trimming removed 5 bases from V and 4 bases from J; junction bases left unmatched: 6. This CDR3 is 15 amino acids long. The CDR3 sequence is CASSLQGTGGETQYF. The CDR3 DNA follows: TGTGCCAGCAGCCTACAAGGGACAGGGGGAGAGACCCAGTACTTC. Supplemented by reference TRBV7-9 and TRBJ2-5, the full variable domain reads DTGVSQNPRHKITKRGQNVTFRCDPISEHNRLYWYRQTLGQGPEFLTYFQNEAQLEKSRLLSDRFSAERPKGSFSTLEIQRTEQGDSAMYLCASSLQGTGGETQYFGPGTRLLVL.

The gene calls are TRBV29-1 and TRBJ1-1; 7 bases are shared with TRBD1. The CDR3 extends over 12 amino acids. The V gene's germline CDR1 is SQVTM and CDR2 ANQGSEA. V lost 6 bases, J lost 4 bases, and 5 bases stayed unmatched. The DNA for the CDR3 is TGCAGCGTGCAAGGACAGGTCACTGAAGCTTTCTTT. It specifies CSVQGQVTEAFF.

In this sample, this clone turned up a few times. Written as DNA, the CDR3 is TGTGCCAGCAGCCAGGACACCGGGCGTCCTGCCAAAAACATTCAGTACTTC. It is translated as CASSQDTGRPAKNIQYF. The rearrangement joins TRBV4-2 to TRBJ2-4; perhaps TRBD1 as D (5 bases). CDR3 length: 17 amino acids. Germline V lookup: CDR1 LGHNA, CDR2 YNFKEQ. Deletions cut 3 bases from V and 1 base from J, with 16 bases between.

In its sample, this clone was seen a few times. V and J are TRBV19 and TRBJ1-2; TRBD1 matches at 7 bases. The CDR3 has 14 amino acids. CDR1 and CDR2 (germline): LNHDA, SQIVND (reference sequence). J was trimmed by 3 bases and V by 10 bases; bases with no gene match: 11. CDR3 DNA sequence: TGTGCCACCCTTGAGGGGGCTGGGGACTATGGCTACACCTTC. Its translation is CATLEGAGDYGYTF.

The CDR3 nucleotides are TGTGCCAGCAGTAGGGCCGGGGAGCTGTTTTTT. It is translated as CASSRAGELFF. This rearrangement joins TRBV7-2 to TRBJ2-2; D is ambiguous. Germline CDR1 SGHTA, CDR2 FQGNSA. This CDR3 contains 11 residues. The V gene lost 6 bases and the J gene lost 6 bases, with 5 bases spanning the gap.

The J gene is TRBJ2-3, the V gene TRBV15; 11 bases map to TRBD2. Germline CDR1 reads LNHNV; CDR2 reads YYDKDF (reference sequence). This CDR3 has 19 amino acids. Trimming removed 0 bases from V and 0 bases from J; junction bases left unmatched: 8. CDR3: CATSRELAGGHTSTDTQYF. Written as DNA, the CDR3 is TGTGCCACCAGCAGAGAGCTAGCGGGGGGACACACTAGCACAGATACGCAGTATTTT.

J is TRBJ2-7 and V is TRBV6-1; tentative D call: TRBD1 (5 bases). The CDR3 loop spans 15 amino acids. Trimming stripped 5 bases from V and 4 bases from J, with 18 bases between. Germline V gives CDR1 MNHNS, CDR2 SASEGT. The CDR3 loop is CASSPPYGQGYEQYF. The CDR3 DNA reads TGTGCCAGCAGTCCCCCGTACGGGCAGGGATACGAGCAGTACTTC.

The chain recombines TRBV5-1 with TRBJ2-7; 7 bases are a match to TRBD1. The CDR3 runs 13 residues. The germline V gene has CDR1 SGHRS and CDR2 YFSETQ. Trimming took 4 bases from V and 3 from J; bases not matched to a gene: 4. The CDR3 loop reads CASSKTGFYEQYF. The CDR3 DNA is TGCGCCAGCAGCAAGACAGGGTTCTACGAGCAGTACTTC.

At least ten counts were recorded for this clone. CDR3 amino acids: CAIRGAQETQYF. The CDR3 DNA reads as TGTGCCATCAGGGGGGCCCAAGAGACCCAGTACTTC. V and J are TRBV10-3 and TRBJ2-5, with a possible D match to TRBD1 (6 bases). Germline CDR1 reads ENHRY; CDR2 reads SYGVKD. V lost 6 bases and J 1 base, leaving 6 bases between the germline ends. The CDR3 sequence is 12 residues long.